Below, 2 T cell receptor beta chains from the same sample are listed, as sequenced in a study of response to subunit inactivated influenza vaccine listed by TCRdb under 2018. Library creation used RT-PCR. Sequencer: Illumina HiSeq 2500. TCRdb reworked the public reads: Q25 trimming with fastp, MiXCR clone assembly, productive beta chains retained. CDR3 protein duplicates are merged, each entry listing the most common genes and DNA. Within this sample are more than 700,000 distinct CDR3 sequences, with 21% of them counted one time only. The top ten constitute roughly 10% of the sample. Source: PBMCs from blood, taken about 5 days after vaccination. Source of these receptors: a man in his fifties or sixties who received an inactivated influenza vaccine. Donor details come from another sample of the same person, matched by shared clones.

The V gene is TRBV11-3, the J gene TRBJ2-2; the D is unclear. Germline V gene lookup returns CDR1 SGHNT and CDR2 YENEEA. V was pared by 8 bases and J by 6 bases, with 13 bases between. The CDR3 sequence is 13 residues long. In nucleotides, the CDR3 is TGTGCCAGCGGGGATTACGATGCCGGGGAGCTGTTTTTT. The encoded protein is CASGDYDAGELFF.

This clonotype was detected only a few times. CDR3 coding DNA: TGCAGTGCTAGAGATAACACTAATGAAGCTTTCTTT. Translated, it gives CSARDNTNEAFF. The chain recombines TRBV20-1 with TRBJ1-1, with D unresolved. V lost 0 bases to trimming and J lost 7 bases, with 9 bases between them. The CDR3 contains 12 residues. Germline-derived CDR1 and CDR2 are DFQATT and SNEGSKA (reference sequence).